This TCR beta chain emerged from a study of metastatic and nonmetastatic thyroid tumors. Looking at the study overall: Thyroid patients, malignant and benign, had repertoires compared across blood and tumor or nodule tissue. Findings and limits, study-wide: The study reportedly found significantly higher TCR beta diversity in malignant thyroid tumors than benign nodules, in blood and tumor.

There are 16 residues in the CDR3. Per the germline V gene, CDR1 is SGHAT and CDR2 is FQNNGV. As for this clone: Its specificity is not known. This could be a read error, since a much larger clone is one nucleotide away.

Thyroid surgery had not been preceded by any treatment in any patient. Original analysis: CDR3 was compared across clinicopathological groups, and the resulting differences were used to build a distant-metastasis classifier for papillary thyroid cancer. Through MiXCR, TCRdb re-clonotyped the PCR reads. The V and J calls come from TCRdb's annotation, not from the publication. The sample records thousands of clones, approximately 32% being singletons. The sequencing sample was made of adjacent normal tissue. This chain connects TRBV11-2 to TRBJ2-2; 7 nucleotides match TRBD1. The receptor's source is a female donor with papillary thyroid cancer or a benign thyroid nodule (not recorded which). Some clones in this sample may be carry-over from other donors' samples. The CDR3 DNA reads TGTGCCAGCAGCCCACGGACAGGAATTGACACCGGGGAGCTGTTTTTC. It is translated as CASSPRTGIDTGELFF.